These T cell receptor beta chains were read from a single sample in a study of T cell responses to AZD1222 COVID-19 vaccine. Profiling relied on immunoSEQ multiplex PCR, and the TCRdb table lists in-frame clones only, not all of them. The sample consists of roughly 140,000 clones, 85% to 95% of them appearing once. The sample was peripheral blood, taken on day 0 of AZD1222 vaccination. The receptors stem from an adult in good health. The conserved cysteine and the conserved F or W are not part of the CDR3 here. The size entry is marked missing in some rows and otherwise reads once, few, many or a size class.

v_gene: TRBV20-1
abundance: NA
len: 9
CDR3aa: SATQNYGYT

v_gene: TRBV18
abundance: few
len: 14
CDR3aa: ASSPQTGRATDTQY

v_gene: TRBV5-6
abundance: NA
len: 17
CDR3aa: ASSSLGYRLQGAYTEAF

v_gene: TRBV19
abundance: NA
len: 12
CDR3aa: ASTNDRDSYEQY

v_gene: TRBV5-8
abundance: NA
len: 14
CDR3aa: ASRPRDGSNTDTQY

v_gene: TRBV5-6
abundance: NA
len: 14
CDR3aa: ASRTLAGGWTGELF

v_gene: TRBV2
abundance: NA
len: 12
CDR3aa: ASSDQALSEKLF

v_gene: TRBV7-3
abundance: NA
len: 10
CDR3aa: ASSLDRNEQF

v_gene: TRBV5-1
abundance: NA
len: 12
CDR3aa: ASSPQVRNTEAF

v_gene: TRBV11-3
abundance: NA
len: 11
CDR3aa: ASSLTGNTEAF

v_gene: TRBV7-8
abundance: NA
len: 10
CDR3aa: ASKDSLPEAF

v_gene: TRBV11-2
abundance: NA
len: 15
CDR3aa: ASSLTHEADSYYGYT

v_gene: TRBV5-6
abundance: NA
len: 10
CDR3aa: ASSLAGTGGF

v_gene: TRBV5-1
abundance: NA
len: 14
CDR3aa: ASSSGPLGTNEKLF

v_gene: TRBV7-9
abundance: NA
len: 15
CDR3aa: ASKRSLMGQANYGYT

v_gene: TRBV6-5
abundance: NA
len: 11
CDR3aa: ASGAFYNSPLH

v_gene: TRBV6-1
abundance: NA
len: 12
CDR3aa: ASSDLSYNSPLH

v_gene: TRBV6-5
abundance: NA
len: 13
CDR3aa: ASSSPWQGSTEAF

v_gene: TRBV5-1
abundance: NA
len: 11
CDR3aa: ASSSTGANEQF

v_gene: TRBV5-1
abundance: NA
len: 14
CDR3aa: ASSAPGTSVDYEQY

v_gene: TRBV27
abundance: NA
len: 13
CDR3aa: ASSLGGLAANEQF

v_gene: TRBV7-8
abundance: NA
len: 17
CDR3aa: ASSLTPFRDRVYYNEQF

v_gene: TRBV10-3
abundance: NA
len: 15
CDR3aa: AISRQGGGVNTGELF

v_gene: TRBV7-8
abundance: NA
len: 11
CDR3aa: ASSGTGQETQY

v_gene: TRBV6-5
abundance: NA
len: 12
CDR3aa: ASRGTLAGNTIY

v_gene: TRBV5-5
abundance: NA
len: 13
CDR3aa: ASSPEGRPNTEAF

v_gene: TRBV5-6
abundance: NA
len: 12
CDR3aa: ASSFGVQNTEAF

v_gene: TRBV12-3/TRBV12-4
abundance: NA
len: 10
CDR3aa: ASKNPGQPQH

v_gene: TRBV6-5
abundance: NA
len: 13
CDR3aa: ASSYTPGTSQPQH

v_gene: TRBV12-3/TRBV12-4
abundance: NA
len: 9
CDR3aa: ASSADRKLF

v_gene: TRBV6-1
abundance: NA
len: 11
CDR3aa: ASSEQGDYGYT

v_gene: TRBV24-1
abundance: NA
len: 13
CDR3aa: ATSEGTGEIGELF

v_gene: TRBV30
abundance: NA
len: 12
CDR3aa: AWSGVYSGNTIY

v_gene: TRBV14
abundance: NA
len: 10
CDR3aa: ASSQVEHRAF

v_gene: TRBV6-5
abundance: NA
len: 13
CDR3aa: ASSQKQGMNTEAF

v_gene: TRBV10-2
abundance: NA
len: 12
CDR3aa: ASTQTGFGYEQY

v_gene: TRBV6-2/TRBV6-3
abundance: NA
len: 13
CDR3aa: ASSYGGIAKNIQY

v_gene: TRBV7-6
abundance: NA
len: 15
CDR3aa: ASSRLKGQINDETQY

v_gene: TRBV2
abundance: NA
len: 11
CDR3aa: ASSGTSGYEQY

v_gene: TRBV6-2/TRBV6-3
abundance: NA
len: 14
CDR3aa: ASSYSNRGLNAEQY

v_gene: TRBV28
abundance: NA
len: 12
CDR3aa: ASRRGMLQETQY

v_gene: TRBV6-5
abundance: NA
len: 10
CDR3aa: ASSLGGREQY

v_gene: TRBV7-9
abundance: NA
len: 15
CDR3aa: ASSLRDRGRDTGELF

v_gene: TRBV11-3
abundance: NA
len: 15
CDR3aa: ASSPLTGTGNTGELF

v_gene: TRBV6-5
abundance: NA
len: 12
CDR3aa: ASRLTAYNSPLH

v_gene: TRBV6-1
abundance: NA
len: 14
CDR3aa: ASSATSGGNTGELF

v_gene: TRBV19
abundance: NA
len: 11
CDR3aa: ASTVTVNTEAF

v_gene: TRBV3-1/TRBV3-2
abundance: NA
len: 11
CDR3aa: ASSSPVRYEQY

v_gene: TRBV6-5
abundance: once
len: 13
CDR3aa: AQIHRTGKNQPQH

v_gene: TRBV2
abundance: NA
len: 11
CDR3aa: ASSPGHNQPQH

v_gene: TRBV7-9
abundance: NA
len: 11
CDR3aa: ASSRTDNYGYT

v_gene: TRBV2
abundance: NA
len: 15
CDR3aa: ASSEALFIGRGRGYT

v_gene: TRBV20-1
abundance: NA
len: 11
CDR3aa: SASSRGVYEQY